These 9 T cell receptor beta chains originate from one sample sequenced in a study of cytomegalovirus exposure and HLA in healthy donors. PCR amplification relied on 60 Vbeta primers (plus 13 Jbeta primers). Generated by immunoSEQ multiplex PCR, the TCRdb table keeps only in-frame clones and is missing some. This sample has 100,000 to 120,000 clones, with about 80% found just once. The sequenced material came from PBMCs. All receptors come from a man aged 30-40 years in good health and CMV-seropositive.

This clone has just a few counts. The chain is built from TRBV5-4 and TRBJ2-2; 9 bases are shared with TRBD2. Germline CDR1 is SGHNT and CDR2 is YYREEE (reference sequence). CDR3 length: 15 amino acids. After removal of 5 bases from V and 4 bases from J, the junction contained 6 bases not matched to a gene. This chain's CDR3 is CASRLAGDPTGELFF. The CDR3 DNA is TGTGCCAGCAGATTAGCGGGGGACCCCACCGGGGAGCTGTTTTTT.

A single count supports this clone. The chain employs TRBV4-2 and TRBJ1-2; TRBD1 agrees at 12 bases. Germline V gene lookup returns CDR1 LGHNA and CDR2 YNFKEQ. V gave up 2 bases and J gave up 7 bases; unmatched junction bases: 5. The CDR3 is 15 residues long. DNA for the CDR3: TGTGCCAGCAGCCAACCCGGGACAGGGGGCGTTGGCTACACCTTC. Amino acid sequence: CASSQPGTGGVGYTF.

This clone has more than one count but fewer than ten. V and J are TRBV7-9 and TRBJ2-6; D is perhaps TRBD1 (6 bases). Between the trimmed V and J ends, which lost 6 bases and 6 bases, there was a span of 24 bases. There are 18 residues in the CDR3. Germline V lookup: CDR1 SEHNR, CDR2 FQNEAQ (reference sequence). The chain's CDR3 is CASSPYPFQGFAANVLTF. DNA of the CDR3: TGTGCCAGCAGTCCTTATCCCTTCCAGGGGTTTGCGGCCAACGTCCTGACTTTC.

The rearrangement uses TRBV5-1 and TRBJ2-1; D might be TRBD2 (7 bases). The ends were cut back, 3 bases at V and 10 bases at J, with 26 bases in the middle. Germline V gene sequence: CDR1 SGHRS, CDR2 YFSETQ. This CDR3 is 17 amino acids long. This chain's CDR3 is CASSSRGGGREGSEQFF. CDR3 DNA: TGCGCCAGCAGCTCTCGAGGGGGGGGCCGCGAGGGGTCCGAGCAGTTCTTC.

The chain links TRBV7-9 to TRBJ2-7; TRBD2 agrees at 7 bases. The junction had 13 bases not matched to a gene; V was cut back by 5 bases and J by 3 bases. The germline V gene has CDR1 SEHNR and CDR2 FQNEAQ (reference sequence). The CDR3 is made up of 16 amino acids. In nucleotides, the CDR3 is TGTGCCAGCAGCCTCCCATGGGGGGGGACCAACTACGAGCAGTACTTC. Its translation is CASSLPWGGTNYEQYF.

This chain links TRBV2 with TRBJ2-2; maybe TRBD2 (5 bases). Trimming took 6 bases from V and 6 from J, leaving 14 bases between them. The CDR3 is 14 amino acids. Germline CDR1 SNHLY, CDR2 FYNNEI. CDR3 region: CASSDPLGAGELFF. The DNA of the CDR3 is TGTGCCAGCAGCGACCCACTCGGGGCCGGGGAGCTGTTTTTT.

The chain links TRBV28 to TRBJ1-5; 8 nucleotides align to TRBD1. Germline V gives CDR1 MDHEN, CDR2 SYDVKM. Trimming took 1 base from V and 7 from J; bases not matched to a gene: 9. The CDR3 covers 16 residues. The CDR3 loop reads CASSLSQGQGGQPQHF. The CDR3, as DNA: TGTGCCAGCAGTTTATCCCAAGGACAGGGAGGGCAGCCCCAGCATTTT.

The chain recombines TRBV30 with TRBJ2-2, with 9 bases fitting TRBD1. This CDR3 spans 14 amino acids. The germline V gene encodes CDR1 GTSNPN and CDR2 SVGIG (reference sequence). Trimming took 3 bases from V and 3 from J; bases not matched to a gene: 2. In DNA form, the CDR3 reads TGTGCCTGGAGCACAGGGGGCTACACCGGGGAGCTGTTTTTT. Encoded protein: CAWSTGGYTGELFF.

The chain links TRBV7-3 to TRBJ2-3, with TRBD2 matching over 7 bases. The CDR3 runs 16 residues. Germline CDR1 SGHTA, CDR2 FQGTGA. The V and J ends lost 5 bases and 1 base, in that order; junction bases with no gene match: 9. This CDR3 reads CASSPYERGGTDTQYF. The CDR3 region has the DNA TGTGCCAGCAGCCCCTACGAACGGGGGGGCACAGATACGCAGTATTTT. The variable domain in full, with the rest retrieved from reference TRBV7-3 and TRBJ2-3, is GAGVSQTPSNKVTEKGKYVELRCDPISGHTALYWYRQSLGQGPEFLIYFQGTGAADDSGLPNDRFFAVRPEGSVSTLKIQRTERGDSAVYLCASSPYERGGTDTQYFGPGTRLTVL.